The next 20 T cell receptor beta chains were all read from a single sample in a study of shared clonotypes between healthy human individuals. Terminally differentiated effector memory CD45RA+ cells were excluded by CCR7 positive selection of CD45RO-negative cells. Profiled with immunoSEQ multiplex PCR; TCRdb holds only in-frame clones, not every one. The sample consists of roughly 550,000 clones, 95% to 96% of them appearing once. Source material: naive CD8+ T cells sorted from blood. Receptors originate from a woman aged 25 to 39 in good health.

The chain combines TRBV27 with TRBJ2-7; no clear D gene. V lost 2 bases and J lost 1, with 6 bases in between. Germline CDR1 MNHEY, CDR2 SMNVEV (reference sequence). This CDR3 is built from 13 residues. CDR3 sequence reads: CASSLMFSYEQYF. As DNA, the CDR3 is TGTGCCAGCAGTTTAATGTTTTCCTACGAGCAGTACTTC.

The rearrangement joins TRBV6-5 to TRBJ1-1; D is possibly TRBD1 (6 bases). The CDR3 is made up of 14 amino acids. V lost 8 bases, J lost 0 bases, and 13 bases lay in between. Germline CDR1 and CDR2: MNHEY and SVGAGI. The CDR3 loop reads CASRPGDLNTEAFF. The DNA of the CDR3 is TGTGCCAGCCGACCAGGGGATCTGAACACTGAAGCTTTCTTT.

This clone came up once. This chain joins TRBV28 and TRBJ2-5, with 8 positions matching TRBD1. The tail of the sequence fits TRBJ2-7 better, so the J call may be wrong. The CDR3 is 14 amino acids. The germline V gene encodes CDR1 MDHEN and CDR2 SYDVKM. In DNA form, the CDR3 reads TGTGCCAGCAGCTCTCCCCAGGGGGCGAGCGAGCAGTACTTC. Translation gives CASSSPQGASEQYF.

The chain recombines TRBV2 with TRBJ2-5; TRBD2 agrees at 12 bases. The V gene's germline CDR1 is SNHLY and CDR2 FYNNEI. V was clipped by 6 bases and J by 3 bases; unmatched bases: 2. CDR3 length: 14 amino acids. The CDR3 sequence: CASRTSGRKETQYF. CDR3 nucleotides: TGTGCCAGCAGGACTAGCGGGAGAAAAGAGACCCAGTACTTC.

This chain connects TRBV5-5 to TRBJ2-7; no clear D gene. V was trimmed by 0 bases and J by 1 base, leaving 8 bases between them. Germline V gene sequence: CDR1 SGHKS, CDR2 YYEKEE (reference sequence). The CDR3 spans 14 residues. The CDR3 spells CASSLALASYEQYF. CDR3 bases: TGTGCCAGCAGCTTGGCCCTCGCTTCCTACGAGCAGTACTTC.

The chain carries TRBV6-5 and TRBJ2-5; 8 nucleotides align to TRBD1. The J call may be wrong; the DNA end is better matched by TRBJ2-7. Looked up from germline, CDR1 is MNHEY and CDR2 is SVGAGI. There are 14 residues in the CDR3. The CDR3 region has the DNA TGTGCCAGCAGCCTCGGACAGGGCGTGGACGAGCAGTACTTC. It specifies CASSLGQGVDEQYF.

V is TRBV5-1 and J is TRBJ2-1; TRBD1 aligns across 7 bases. Trimming cost V 7 bases and J 9 bases; bases outside gene matches: 7. Germline CDR1 and CDR2: SGHRS and YFSETQ. The CDR3 contains 12 residues. CDR3 nucleotides: TGCGCCAGCGGAGGAGACAGGGTTGAGCAGTTCTTC. It is translated as CASGGDRVEQFF.

V usage is TRBV2 and J usage is TRBJ2-5; possibly TRBD2 for D (5 bases). The CDR3 loop spans 13 amino acids. Per germline, CDR1 SNHLY and CDR2 FYNNEI. V lost 8 bases and J lost 3, with 13 bases in between. CDR3 sequence (DNA): TGTGCCAGCCTGGGTAGCGAGAAAGAGACCCAGTACTTC. Residues: CASLGSEKETQYF.

The rearrangement uses TRBV5-4 and TRBJ2-7, with 8 bases matching TRBD2. V lost 7 bases, J lost 0 bases, and 9 bases stayed unmatched. The CDR3 consists of 15 residues. The germline V gene has CDR1 SGHNT and CDR2 YYREEE (reference sequence). This chain's CDR3 is CASGIAGGSSYEQYF. DNA of the CDR3: TGTGCCAGCGGCATCGCGGGAGGTAGCTCCTACGAGCAGTACTTC.

About this clone itself: The junction departs from germline at one end; a sequencing error may be responsible. J is TRBJ1-5 and V is TRBV2; D is possibly TRBD1 (5 bases). This CDR3 region has 14 residues. Germline V lookup: CDR1 SNHLY, CDR2 FYNNEI. The CDR3 sequence: CASSEGRVNQPQHF. The CDR3 DNA reads TGTGCCAGCAGCGAAGGCAGGGTGAATCAGCCCCAGCATTTT.

The rearrangement uses TRBV6-5 and TRBJ2-2; D not certain. The CDR3 sequence is 14 residues long. Trimming cost V 2 bases and J 4 bases, with 8 bases left between them. The germline V gene encodes CDR1 MNHEY and CDR2 SVGAGI. The chain's CDR3 is CASSYDLITGELFF. The CDR3 coding sequence is TGTGCCAGCAGTTACGACCTTATCACCGGGGAGCTGTTTTTT.

The CDR3 DNA follows: TGTGCCAGCAGCAGAGCGGGAGGGCCGTCTGGGGCCAACGTCCTGACTTTC. Its protein product is CASSRAGGPSGANVLTF. This chain uses TRBV11-2 with TRBJ2-6; the match to TRBD2 covers 10 bases. The germline CDR1 and CDR2 sequences are SGHAT and FQNNGV. The CDR3 loop spans 17 amino acids. After removal of 5 bases from V and 1 base from J, the junction contained 5 bases not matched to a gene.

This clone came up once. The genes are TRBV28 and TRBJ2-1, with TRBD1 as a possible D gene (6 bases). Germline V CDR1 and CDR2: MDHEN, SYDVKM. V was trimmed by 3 bases and J by 4 bases, leaving 19 bases between them. The CDR3 consists of 17 residues. CDR3 bases: TGTGCCAGCAGTTTTGTTATAGCGACAGGATCTTACAATGAGCAGTTCTTC. Protein product: CASSFVIATGSYNEQFF.

The chain joins TRBV5-1 to TRBJ2-1; TRBD2 aligns across 7 bases. The germline CDR1 and CDR2 sequences are SGHRS and YFSETQ. This CDR3 is 14 amino acids long. After removal of 4 bases from V and 1 base from J, the junction contained 2 bases not matched to a gene. This chain's CDR3 is CASSPRESYNEQFF. The CDR3 DNA reads TGCGCCAGCAGCCCGCGGGAGTCCTACAATGAGCAGTTCTTC. Together with reference TRBV5-1 and TRBJ2-1, the CDR3 gives the full variable domain: KAGVTQTPRYLIKTRGQQVTLSCSPISGHRSVSWYQQTPGQGLQFLFEYFSETQRNKGNFPGRFSGRQFSNSRSEMNVSTLELGDSALYLCASSPRESYNEQFFGPGTRLTVL.

The rearrangement links TRBV27 to TRBJ1-2; D is perhaps TRBD1 (6 bases). This CDR3 spans 16 amino acids. V was trimmed by 8 bases and J by 6 bases, leaving 25 bases between them. Germline-derived CDR1 and CDR2 are MNHEY and SMNVEV (reference sequence). The CDR3 loop is CASSNAGGGASDGYTF. CDR3 nucleotide sequence: TGTGCCAGCTCCAATGCGGGCGGGGGGGCGTCCGATGGCTACACCTTC.

The chain employs TRBV11-2 and TRBJ2-5; D is uncertain. From germline, CDR1 is SGHAT and CDR2 FQNNGV. This CDR3 comprises 16 residues. V gave up 2 bases and J gave up 4 bases, with 17 bases separating them. In DNA form, the CDR3 reads TGTGCCAGCAGCTTATATGTGGGCCCCTGGGCAGAGACCCAGTACTTC. Translated: CASSLYVGPWAETQYF.

This chain joins TRBV28 and TRBJ2-1, with TRBD2 matching over 8 bases. Losses at the gene ends were 4 bases for V and 1 base for J; bases not matched to a gene: 9. There are 17 residues in the CDR3. Germline V lookup: CDR1 MDHEN, CDR2 SYDVKM. CDR3 loop: CASSSGTSGSSYNEQFF. CDR3 DNA: TGTGCCAGCAGTTCAGGTACTAGCGGATCTTCCTACAATGAGCAGTTCTTC.

The rearrangement uses TRBV28 and TRBJ1-5, with D possibly TRBD1 on 5 matching bases. The germline V gene encodes CDR1 MDHEN and CDR2 SYDVKM. V shed 5 bases and J shed 1 base, with 12 bases lying between them. CDR3 size: 15 residues. The CDR3 DNA reads as TGTGCCAGCAGTGACGGGCCAGGGAGCAATCAGCCCCAGCATTTT. Translated: CASSDGPGSNQPQHF.

This clone was seen a handful of times. The V gene is TRBV28, the J gene TRBJ2-1; no firm D call. Trimming pared 3 bases from V and 7 bases from J, leaving 10 bases between. The CDR3 sequence is 13 residues long. Germline CDR1 and CDR2: MDHEN and SYDVKM. The chain's CDR3 is CASSFSQANEQFF. The CDR3, as DNA: TGTGCCAGCAGTTTTTCTCAAGCTAATGAGCAGTTCTTC.

The rearrangement uses TRBV5-6 and TRBJ2-1; D not certain. The CDR3 loop spans 11 amino acids. V shed 2 bases and J shed 7 bases, with 4 bases lying between them. Germline values: CDR1 SGHDT, CDR2 YYEEEE. CDR3 bases: TGTGCCAGCAGCTTCGGGAATGAGCAGTTCTTC. Translated: CASSFGNEQFF.